The 18 T cell receptor beta chains in this list originate from one sample, sequenced in a study of blood T cell repertoires in COVID-19. Some clones are missing from TCRdb's copy, which holds only in-frame ones; the method was immunoSEQ multiplex PCR. The data contain approximately 140,000 clones, approximately 90% of them singletons. Sequencing input: peripheral blood. The receptors come from a man between 50 and 59 years old with active or convalescent COVID-19.

This clone appeared a few times. V is TRBV9 and J is TRBJ2-7; 13 bases line up with TRBD2. The CDR3 totals 16 residues. With V trimmed by 4 bases and J by 2 bases, 6 bases remained unmatched. Germline CDR1 and CDR2: SGDLS and YYNGEE. The CDR3 protein is CASSRTSGRETYEQYF. CDR3 DNA: TGTGCCAGCAGCCGGACTAGCGGGAGAGAGACCTACGAGCAGTACTTC.

The CDR3 reads CASSPDRGGHEQYF. CDR3 DNA sequence: TGTGCCAGCAGCCCTGACAGGGGGGGACACGAGCAGTACTTC. The chain joins TRBV7-7 to TRBJ2-7; TRBD1 aligns across 9 bases. V trimming: 5 bases; J trimming: 5 bases; junction bases outside the gene matches: 7. Germline CDR1 and CDR2: SSHAT and FNYEAQ (reference sequence). CDR3 length: 14 amino acids.

V and J are TRBV7-9 and TRBJ2-6; TRBD1 agrees at 7 bases. Per germline, CDR1 SEHNR and CDR2 FQNEAQ (reference sequence). The CDR3 has 18 residues. The junction had 10 bases not matched to a gene; V was cut back by 4 bases and J by 1 base. Here the CDR3 reads CASSSSTGTFSGANVLTF. The CDR3 nucleotides read TGTGCCAGCAGCTCCTCGACAGGGACCTTTTCTGGGGCCAACGTCCTGACTTTC.

CDR3 region: CASSLAGGRVEKLFF. The CDR3 DNA reads TGTGCCAGCAGCTTAGCTGGGGGCCGGGTGGAAAAACTGTTTTTT. The gene calls are TRBV7-9 and TRBJ1-4; TRBD1 is a possible D gene (6 bases). V lost 0 bases to trimming and J lost 8 bases, with 13 bases between them. The CDR3 is 15 residues long. CDR1 and CDR2 (germline): SEHNR, FQNEAQ (reference sequence).

This chain connects TRBV2 to TRBJ2-5, with a tentative D call TRBD2 (6 bases). Germline CDR1 reads SNHLY; CDR2 reads FYNNEI. The CDR3 has 14 amino acids. V was trimmed by 1 base and J by 4 bases, leaving 10 bases between them. CDR3 sequence: CASSEGFGRETQYF. DNA for the CDR3: TGTGCCAGCAGTGAAGGGTTCGGGAGAGAGACCCAGTACTTC.

J is TRBJ1-1 and V is TRBV24-1; D is possibly TRBD1 (5 bases). Deletions cut 7 bases from V and 4 bases from J, with 12 bases between. Germline V gene sequence: CDR1 KGHDR, CDR2 SFDVKD. The CDR3 runs 13 residues. CDR3 bases: TGTGCCACCAGCCCCAGGGTTGGCACTGAAGCTTTCTTT. This sequence encodes CATSPRVGTEAFF.

The rearrangement joins TRBV24-1 to TRBJ1-3, with D maybe TRBD1 (5 bases). The germline gives CDR1 KGHDR, CDR2 SFDVKD. V was pared by 4 bases and J by 4 bases, with 16 bases between. This CDR3 region has 16 residues. In DNA, the CDR3 is TGTGCCACCAGTGACCCCGAGGAGGGGTTCGGAAACACCATATATTTT. Amino acid sequence: CATSDPEEGFGNTIYF.

The table lists this clone with a few counts. This chain links TRBV5-1 with TRBJ1-2; 9 bases fit TRBD1. With V trimmed by 0 bases and J by 8 bases, 8 bases remained unmatched. CDR3 length: 15 amino acids. Germline values: CDR1 SGHRS, CDR2 YFSETQ. The CDR3 DNA follows: TGCGCCAGCAGCTTGGACACAGGGGGCTTTGGAGGCTACACCTTC. Translation gives CASSLDTGGFGGYTF. The full variable domain, rest sourced from reference TRBV5-1 and TRBJ1-2, is KAGVTQTPRYLIKTRGQQVTLSCSPISGHRSVSWYQQTPGQGLQFLFEYFSETQRNKGNFPGRFSGRQFSNSRSEMNVSTLELGDSALYLCASSLDTGGFGGYTFGSGTRLTVV.

In nucleotides, the CDR3 is TGCAGCGTTACACCGGGACTGATGAACACTGAAGCTTTCTTT. This codes for CSVTPGLMNTEAFF. V usage is TRBV29-1 and J usage is TRBJ1-1, with D tentatively TRBD1 (5 bases). Germline V gene lookup returns CDR1 SQVTM and CDR2 ANQGSEA. V gave up 5 bases and J gave up 0 bases, with 13 bases separating them. The CDR3 loop spans 14 amino acids.

This clone was recorded only once. The chain carries TRBV19 and TRBJ1-4; D might be TRBD1 (6 bases). The CDR3 length is 14 residues. The V gene's germline CDR1 is LNHDA and CDR2 SQIVND (reference sequence). V lost 4 bases and J lost 2, with 8 bases in between. Written as DNA, the CDR3 is TGTGCCAGTAGTAGGGGGCACACTAATGAAAAACTGTTTTTT. It codes for CASSRGHTNEKLFF.

Worth noting for this clone: The identical CDR3 is also encoded by other nucleotide sequences in the sample. This chain joins TRBV5-6 and TRBJ1-2; 7 bases agree with TRBD1. CDR1 is SGHDT and CDR2 is YYEEEE in the germline V gene. The CDR3 loop spans 15 amino acids. After removal of 5 bases from V and 4 bases from J, the junction contained 11 bases not matched to a gene. CDR3 protein: CASSAITGVGYGYTF. In nucleotides, the CDR3 is TGTGCCAGCAGTGCTATAACAGGGGTGGGCTATGGCTACACCTTC.

This clone has a single count. The rearrangement joins TRBV5-1 to TRBJ2-1, with TRBD2 identical over 10 bases. CDR3 length: 14 residues. J gave up 5 bases and V 7 bases, and 6 bases lay outside the gene matches. Germline values: CDR1 SGHRS, CDR2 YFSETQ. CDR3 in amino acids: CASRPSGGHNEQFF. In DNA form, the CDR3 reads TGCGCCAGCCGTCCTAGCGGGGGACACAATGAGCAGTTCTTC.

The chain joins TRBV28 to TRBJ1-4; weak D call: TRBD1 (5 bases). There are 15 residues in the CDR3. V lost 7 bases and J 4 bases, leaving 16 bases between the germline ends. Germline loops: CDR1 MDHEN, CDR2 SYDVKM. The CDR3 is CASTPPQGGNEKLFF. CDR3 bases: TGTGCCAGCACCCCTCCCCAGGGCGGTAATGAAAAACTGTTTTTT.

The chain employs TRBV30 and TRBJ1-5; D gene unclear. Looked up from germline, CDR1 is GTSNPN and CDR2 is SVGIG (reference sequence). Between the trimmed V and J ends, which lost 2 bases and 4 bases, there was a span of 9 bases. The CDR3 is 13 residues long. In DNA, the CDR3 is TGTGCCTGGAGTAACACCCTGAATCAGCCCCAGCATTTT. It translates to CAWSNTLNQPQHF.

The chain recombines TRBV29-1 with TRBJ2-5; possible D gene TRBD2, 6 bases. Germline CDR1 reads SQVTM; CDR2 reads ANQGSEA. Trimming removed 5 bases from V and 3 bases from J, with 13 bases in between. The CDR3 totals 13 residues. CDR3 nucleotide sequence: TGCAGCGTTTGGGGGACGGGGGAAGAGACCCAGTACTTC. Translated: CSVWGTGEETQYF.

This clone has only a few counts. J is TRBJ2-7 and V is TRBV7-2; perhaps TRBD1 as D (5 bases). V lost 1 base to trimming and J lost 3 bases, with 10 bases between them. This CDR3 is 14 amino acids long. CDR1 and CDR2 (germline): SGHTA, FQGNSA. CDR3 bases: TGTGCCAGCAGCTTAGGTGGACATATCTACGAGCAGTACTTC. This encodes CASSLGGHIYEQYF.

This clone was seen only a few times. This chain joins TRBV5-4 and TRBJ2-7; D is unresolved. The V end was cut by 3 bases, the J end by 5 bases, with 15 bases between. The CDR3 sequence is 14 residues long. Germline V gene data show CDR1 as SGHNT and CDR2 as YYREEE (reference sequence). This CDR3 is CASSSAGNRNEQYF. The CDR3 DNA reads as TGTGCCAGCAGCTCGGCAGGAAATAGGAACGAGCAGTACTTC.

The genes are TRBV5-1 and TRBJ2-7, with D maybe TRBD2 (5 bases). The CDR3 runs 13 residues. The ends were cut back, 4 bases at V and 4 bases at J, with 12 bases in the middle. CDR1 and CDR2 from the germline V gene are SGHRS and YFSETQ. This CDR3 is CASSPRETYEQYF. DNA of the CDR3: TGCGCCAGCAGCCCCCGGGAAACATACGAGCAGTACTTC.